These T cell receptor beta chains were read from a single sample in a study of T cell responses to AZD1222 COVID-19 vaccine. TCRdb's copy holds only in-frame clones and misses some; the assay was immunoSEQ multiplex PCR. The data show about 140,000 clones, and the top ten clones hold about 2%. Input material: peripheral blood. Receptor source: an adult in good health. Both conserved end residues are trimmed from each CDR3.

J gene	V gene	CDR3 length	CDR3 protein
TRBJ2-5	TRBV5-1	16	ASSITGTSGSPQETQY
TRBJ2-5	TRBV27	14	ASGSIGQGDQETQY
TRBJ2-3	TRBV19	12	ASSIGDQRDTQY
TRBJ1-1	TRBV5-4	14	ASSQRTGESGTEAF
TRBJ1-6	TRBV30	12	AWSVTQGDSPLH
TRBJ2-3	TRBV5-1	12	ASSLIPSTDTQY
TRBJ1-5	TRBV6-6	16	ASSPRMGTGDSNQPQH
TRBJ2-1	TRBV4-2	13	ASSQEGGNYNEQF
TRBJ1-6	TRBV7-9	11	ASRGQTNSPLH
TRBJ2-1	TRBV19	13	ASSKTGTQYNEQF
TRBJ1-4	TRBV6-5	12	ASRSTGSDEKLF
TRBJ1-6	TRBV6-5	12	ASTTSSYNSPLH
TRBJ1-5	TRBV5-8	13	ASSLVQQGGQPQH
TRBJ1-2	TRBV6-5	14	ASSYRGPISNYGYT
TRBJ2-3	TRBV5-1	11	ASSLGLRDTQY
TRBJ1-4	TRBV19	14	ASSRGSWTTNEKLF
TRBJ1-4	TRBV7-9	13	ASSYGTGLGEKLF
TRBJ2-7	TRBV6-2/TRBV6-3	13	ASSSGTGGSYEQY
TRBJ1-1	TRBV6-5	11	ASSYTGRDEAF
TRBJ1-2	TRBV7-9	13	ASSLGGGGSYGYT
TRBJ1-2	TRBV12-3/TRBV12-4	10	ASSLTVYGYT
TRBJ1-2	TRBV5-1	13	ASSLEGQGRGGYT
TRBJ1-4	TRBV7-9	14	ASSPNSVATNEKLF
TRBJ1-3	TRBV14	13	ASSRVRGAGNTIY
TRBJ2-3	TRBV7-7	17	ASSPGLAGDGSNTDTQY
TRBJ1-4	TRBV7-2	14	ASSLVGDRSNEKLF
TRBJ1-4	TRBV4-2	16	ASSQERTGGATNEKLF
TRBJ1-1	TRBV11-2	13	ASSSLKGKNTEAF
TRBJ1-3	TRBV27	13	ASSVTGAVGNTIY
TRBJ1-4	TRBV19	14	ASNSGTGGTNEKLF
TRBJ2-1	TRBV6-5	9	ASLGGDEQF
TRBJ1-4	TRBV28	12	ASSLGGINEKLF
TRBJ2-3	TRBV19	16	ASSIVSGGGPGTDTQY
TRBJ2-7	TRBV5-1	12	ASTGQGGSYEQY
TRBJ1-4	TRBV4-1	15	ASSQVIAGLINEKLF
TRBJ2-2	TRBV4-3	13	ASSQVYANTGELF
TRBJ2-7	TRBV5-6	14	ASSLGPGETSYEQY
TRBJ1-1	TRBV19	12	ASSIRGRGTEAF
TRBJ1-1	TRBV12-3/TRBV12-4	10	ASLPGGGEAF
TRBJ1-1	TRBV19	12	ASSTRQGRTEAF
TRBJ1-6	TRBV19	13	ASSIEGRGDSPLH
TRBJ2-3	TRBV7-8	12	ASSLTGPTDTQY
TRBJ1-2	TRBV7-9	11	ASSLYSGLGYT
TRBJ2-1	TRBV7-9	14	ASSFFSGGKHNEQF
TRBJ2-2	TRBV4-2	17	ASSQDPYSGLVSTGELF
TRBJ2-1	TRBV27	13	ASSLSAAGGLEQF
TRBJ1-6	TRBV30	13	AWSGQGWYDSPLH
TRBJ1-2	TRBV18	11	ASSPEGDYGYT
TRBJ2-7	TRBV19	12	ASSPIVPAYEQY
TRBJ1-3	TRBV7-2	15	ASSLVGTGASGNTIY
TRBJ1-1	TRBV6-2/TRBV6-3	14	ASSHMSGAGNTEAF
TRBJ1-3	TRBV23-1	14	ASAPSQLLSGNTIY
TRBJ2-7	TRBV6-5	11	ASSYREIDEQY
TRBJ1-6	TRBV18	13	ASSPQGQDNSPLH
TRBJ1-2	TRBV6-5	11	ASSYGGYYGYT